Listed below are T cell receptor beta chains from one sample, sequenced in a study of cytomegalovirus exposure and HLA in healthy donors. Only in-frame clones appear in the TCRdb table, and some are missing; sequencing was by immunoSEQ multiplex PCR. The sample holds some 110,000 clones, roughly four fifths seen once. The material sequenced was PBMCs. The receptors here all came from a woman aged 18-29 years in good health and CMV-seronegative. CDR3s include the opening cysteine and the closing phenylalanine or tryptophan. D genes are given only for firm matches. Clone size is given for some rows only: seen once, a few or many times, or a class if the clone is expanded.

J gene: TRBJ2-2; clone size: -; D gene: -; V gene: TRBV18; CDR3 protein: CASSPQGTPTGELFF; CDR3 DNA: TGTGCCAGCTCACCTCAGGGGACCCCGACCGGGGAGCTGTTTTTT
J gene: TRBJ2-3; clone size: -; D gene: -; V gene: TRBV6-6; CDR3 protein: CASSPRATDTQYF; CDR3 DNA: TGTGCCAGCAGTCCGCGGGCTACAGATACGCAGTATTTT
J gene: TRBJ1-5; clone size: -; D gene: -; V gene: TRBV7-9; CDR3 protein: CASSDMAGQPQHF; CDR3 DNA: TGTGCCAGCAGCGACATGGCGGGTCAGCCCCAGCATTTT
J gene: TRBJ2-3; clone size: -; D gene: -; V gene: TRBV5-1; CDR3 protein: CASSLGQEGADTQYF; CDR3 DNA: TGCGCCAGCAGCTTGGGACAGGAAGGGGCAGATACGCAGTATTTT
J gene: TRBJ1-6; clone size: -; D gene: TRBD1; V gene: TRBV4-1; CDR3 protein: CASSQWGTENNSPLHF; CDR3 DNA: TGCGCCAGCAGCCAATGGGGGACAGAAAATAATTCACCCCTCCACTTT
J gene: TRBJ1-4; clone size: -; D gene: -; V gene: TRBV30; CDR3 protein: CAWVAGMSEKLFF; CDR3 DNA: TGTGCCTGGGTGGCCGGGATGAGTGAAAAACTGTTTTTT
J gene: TRBJ1-5; clone size: -; D gene: -; V gene: TRBV5-5; CDR3 protein: CASSRGRGSNQPQHF; CDR3 DNA: TGTGCCAGCAGCCGAGGTAGGGGAAGCAATCAGCCCCAGCATTTT
J gene: TRBJ1-1; clone size: -; D gene: TRBD1; V gene: TRBV30; CDR3 protein: CAWSVQGGAEAFF; CDR3 DNA: TGTGCCTGGAGTGTACAGGGGGGTGCTGAAGCTTTCTTT
J gene: TRBJ1-3; clone size: -; D gene: -; V gene: TRBV2; CDR3 protein: CAYQKFSGSGNTIYF; CDR3 DNA: TGTGCTTACCAGAAGTTTTCGGGTTCTGGAAACACCATATATTTT
J gene: TRBJ2-7; clone size: few; D gene: TRBD1; V gene: TRBV18; CDR3 protein: CASSPRSGQGDYEQYF; CDR3 DNA: TGTGCCAGCTCACCACGGTCCGGACAGGGAGACTACGAGCAGTACTTC